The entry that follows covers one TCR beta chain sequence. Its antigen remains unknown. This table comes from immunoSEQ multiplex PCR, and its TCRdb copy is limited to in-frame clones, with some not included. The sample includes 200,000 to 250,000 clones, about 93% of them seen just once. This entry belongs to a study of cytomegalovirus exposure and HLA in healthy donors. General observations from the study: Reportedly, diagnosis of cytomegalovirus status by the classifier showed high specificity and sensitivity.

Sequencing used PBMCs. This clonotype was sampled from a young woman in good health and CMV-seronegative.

The CDR3 spells CASSLTGMNTEAFF. Written as DNA, the CDR3 is TGTGCCAGCAGCTTGACAGGTATGAACACTGAAGCTTTCTTT. The chain recombines TRBV5-4 with TRBJ1-1, with a weak D call TRBD1 (5 bases). V lost 1 base and J 0 bases, leaving 7 bases between the germline ends. The CDR3 totals 14 residues. Germline loops: CDR1 SGHNT, CDR2 YYREEE (reference sequence).